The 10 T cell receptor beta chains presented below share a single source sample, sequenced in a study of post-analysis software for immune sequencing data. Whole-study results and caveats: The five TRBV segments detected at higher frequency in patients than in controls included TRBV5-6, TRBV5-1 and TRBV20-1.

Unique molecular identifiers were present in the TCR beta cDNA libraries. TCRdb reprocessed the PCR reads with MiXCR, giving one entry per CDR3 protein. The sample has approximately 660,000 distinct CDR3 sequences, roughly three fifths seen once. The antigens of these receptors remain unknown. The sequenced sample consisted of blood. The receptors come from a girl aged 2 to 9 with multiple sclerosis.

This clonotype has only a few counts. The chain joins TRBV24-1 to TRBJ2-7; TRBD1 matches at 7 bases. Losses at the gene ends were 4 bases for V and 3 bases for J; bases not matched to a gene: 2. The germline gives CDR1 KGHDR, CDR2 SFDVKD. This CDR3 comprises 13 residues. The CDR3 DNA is TGTGCCACCAGTGACAACAGGGGCTACGAGCAGTACTTC. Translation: CATSDNRGYEQYF.

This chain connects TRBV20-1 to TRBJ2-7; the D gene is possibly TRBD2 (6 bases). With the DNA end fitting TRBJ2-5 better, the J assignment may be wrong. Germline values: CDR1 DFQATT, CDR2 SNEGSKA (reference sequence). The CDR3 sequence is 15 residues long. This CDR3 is CSAGAPAGSGETQYF. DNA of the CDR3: TGCAGTGCTGGGGCCCCCGCGGGGTCTGGGGAGACCCAGTACTTC.

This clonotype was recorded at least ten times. CDR3 residues: CSARLAGSTDTQYF. The CDR3, as DNA: TGCAGTGCTAGACTAGCGGGAAGCACAGATACGCAGTATTTT. The gene calls are TRBV20-1 and TRBJ2-3; 9 bases match TRBD2. The germline V gene encodes CDR1 DFQATT and CDR2 SNEGSKA (reference sequence). V was pared by 2 bases and J by 0 bases, with 0 bases of the junction left unmatched. The CDR3 runs to 14 residues.

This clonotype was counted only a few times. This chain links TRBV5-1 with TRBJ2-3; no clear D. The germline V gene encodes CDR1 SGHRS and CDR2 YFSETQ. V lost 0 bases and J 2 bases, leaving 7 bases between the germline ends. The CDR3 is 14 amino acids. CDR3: CASSLGTVTDTQYF. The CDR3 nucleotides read TGCGCCAGCAGCTTGGGCACAGTCACAGATACGCAGTATTTT.

CDR3 sequence reads: CASSAGQGYIQYF. The CDR3 bases are TGCGCCAGCAGCGCCGGACAGGGGTACATTCAGTACTTC. The rearrangement joins TRBV5-1 to TRBJ2-4; 9 bases agree with TRBD1. The CDR3 is made up of 13 amino acids. J was trimmed by 8 bases and V by 4 bases; bases with no gene match: 4. CDR1 is SGHRS, CDR2 YFSETQ, per germline.

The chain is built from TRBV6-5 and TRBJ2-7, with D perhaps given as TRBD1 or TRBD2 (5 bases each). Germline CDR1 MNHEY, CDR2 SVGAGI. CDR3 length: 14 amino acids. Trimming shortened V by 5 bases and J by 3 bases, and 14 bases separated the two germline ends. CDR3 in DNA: TGTGCCAGCAGTCCCCGGGACGGTTACTACGAGCAGTACTTC. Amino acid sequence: CASSPRDGYYEQYF.

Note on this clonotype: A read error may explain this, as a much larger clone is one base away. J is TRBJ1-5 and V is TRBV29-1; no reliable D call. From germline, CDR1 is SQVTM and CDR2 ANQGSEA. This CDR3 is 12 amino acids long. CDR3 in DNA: TGCAGCGTTGCAGGAACTAATCCGCCCCAGCATTTT. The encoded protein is CSVAGTNPPQHF.

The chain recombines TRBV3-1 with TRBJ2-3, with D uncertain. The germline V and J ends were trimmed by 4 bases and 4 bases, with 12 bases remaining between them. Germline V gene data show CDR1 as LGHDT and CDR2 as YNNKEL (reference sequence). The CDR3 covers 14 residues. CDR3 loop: CASSPGSWPDTQYF. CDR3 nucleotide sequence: TGTGCCAGCAGCCCCGGATCCTGGCCAGATACGCAGTATTTT.

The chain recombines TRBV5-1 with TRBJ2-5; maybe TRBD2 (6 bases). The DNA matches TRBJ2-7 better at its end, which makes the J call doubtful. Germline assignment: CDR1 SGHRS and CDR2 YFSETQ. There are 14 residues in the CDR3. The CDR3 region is CASSALGGSAEQYF. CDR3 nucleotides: TGCGCCAGCAGCGCCCTTGGGGGGTCCGCCGAGCAGTACTTC.

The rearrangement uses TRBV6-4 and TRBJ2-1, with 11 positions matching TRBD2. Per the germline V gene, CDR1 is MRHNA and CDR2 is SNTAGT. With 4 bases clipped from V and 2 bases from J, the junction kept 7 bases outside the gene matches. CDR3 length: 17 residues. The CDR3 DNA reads TGTGCCAGCAGTGGAGAAAATAGCGGGGGGGCCTACAATGAGCAGTTCTTC. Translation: CASSGENSGGAYNEQFF.